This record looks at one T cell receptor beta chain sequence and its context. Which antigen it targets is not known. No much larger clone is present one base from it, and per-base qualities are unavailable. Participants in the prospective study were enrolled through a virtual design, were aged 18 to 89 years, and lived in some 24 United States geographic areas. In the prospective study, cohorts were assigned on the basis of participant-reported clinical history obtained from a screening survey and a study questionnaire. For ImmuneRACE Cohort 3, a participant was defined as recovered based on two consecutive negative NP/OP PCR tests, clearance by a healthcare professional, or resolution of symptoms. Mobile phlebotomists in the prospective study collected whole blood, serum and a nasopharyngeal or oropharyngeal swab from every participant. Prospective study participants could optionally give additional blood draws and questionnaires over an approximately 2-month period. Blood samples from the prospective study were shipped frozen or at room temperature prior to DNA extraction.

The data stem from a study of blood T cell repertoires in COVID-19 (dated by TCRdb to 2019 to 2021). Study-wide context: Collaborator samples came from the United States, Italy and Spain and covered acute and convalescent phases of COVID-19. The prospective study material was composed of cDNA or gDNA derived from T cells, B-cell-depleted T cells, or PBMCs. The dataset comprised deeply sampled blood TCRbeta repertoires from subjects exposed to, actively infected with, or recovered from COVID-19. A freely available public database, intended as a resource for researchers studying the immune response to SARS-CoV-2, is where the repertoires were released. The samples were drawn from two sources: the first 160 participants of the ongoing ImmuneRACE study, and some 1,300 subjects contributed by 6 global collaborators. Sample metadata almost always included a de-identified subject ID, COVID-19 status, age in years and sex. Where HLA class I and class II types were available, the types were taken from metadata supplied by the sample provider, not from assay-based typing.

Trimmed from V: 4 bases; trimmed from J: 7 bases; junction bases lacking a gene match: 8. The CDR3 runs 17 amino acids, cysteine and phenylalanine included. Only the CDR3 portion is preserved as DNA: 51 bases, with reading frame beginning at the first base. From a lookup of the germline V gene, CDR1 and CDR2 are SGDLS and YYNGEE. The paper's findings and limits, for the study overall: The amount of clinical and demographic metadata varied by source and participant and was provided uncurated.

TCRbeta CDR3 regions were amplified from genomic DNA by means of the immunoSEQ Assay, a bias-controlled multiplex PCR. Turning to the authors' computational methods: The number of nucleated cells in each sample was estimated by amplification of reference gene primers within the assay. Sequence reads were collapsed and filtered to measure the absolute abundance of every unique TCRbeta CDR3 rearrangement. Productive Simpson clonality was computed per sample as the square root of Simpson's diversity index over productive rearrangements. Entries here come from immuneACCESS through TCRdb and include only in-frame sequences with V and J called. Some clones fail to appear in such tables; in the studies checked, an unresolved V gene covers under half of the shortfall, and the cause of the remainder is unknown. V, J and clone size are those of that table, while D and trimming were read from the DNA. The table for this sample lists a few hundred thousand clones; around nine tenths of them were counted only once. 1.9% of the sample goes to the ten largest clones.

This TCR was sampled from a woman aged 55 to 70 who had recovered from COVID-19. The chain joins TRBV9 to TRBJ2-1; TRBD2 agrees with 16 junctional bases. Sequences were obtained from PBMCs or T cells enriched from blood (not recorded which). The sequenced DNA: TGTGCCAGCAGCAGAGGGACTAGCGGGGGGGTAGAGAATGAGCAGTTCTTC. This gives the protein CASSRGTSGGVENEQFF.